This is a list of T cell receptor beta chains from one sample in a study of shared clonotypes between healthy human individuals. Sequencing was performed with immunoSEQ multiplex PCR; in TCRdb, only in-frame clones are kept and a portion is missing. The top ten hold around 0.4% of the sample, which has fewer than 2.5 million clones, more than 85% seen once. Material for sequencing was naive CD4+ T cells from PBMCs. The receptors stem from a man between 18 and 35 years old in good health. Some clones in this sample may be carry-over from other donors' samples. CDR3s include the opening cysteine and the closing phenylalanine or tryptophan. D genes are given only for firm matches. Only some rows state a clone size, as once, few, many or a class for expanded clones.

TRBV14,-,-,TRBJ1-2,TGTGCCAGCAGCCAACAGGTTCAAAATGGCTACACCTTC,CASSQQVQNGYTF
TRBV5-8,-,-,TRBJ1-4,TGTGCCAGCAGCTTCGGGGGCAGGGAAAAACTGTTTTTT,CASSFGGREKLFF
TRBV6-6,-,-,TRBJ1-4,TGTGCCAGCAGAACGTATGCAGGGACAACTAATGAAAAACTGTTTTTT,CASRTYAGTTNEKLFF
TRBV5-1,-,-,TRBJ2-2,TGCGCCAGCAGCTTGGAATCCAGCGCCGGGGAGCTGTTTTTT,CASSLESSAGELFF
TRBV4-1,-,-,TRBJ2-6,TGCGCCAGCAGCCAAGTGGCAGGGACAACGTCTGGGGCCAACGTCCTGACTTTC,CASSQVAGTTSGANVLTF
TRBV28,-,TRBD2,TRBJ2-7,TGTGCCAGCAGTTCTCCGGGGACTACCTACGAGCAGTACTTC,CASSSPGTTYEQYF
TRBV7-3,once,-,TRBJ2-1,TGTGCCAGCGGGTCGGGGTACTCCTACAATGAGCAGTTCTTC,CASGSGYSYNEQFF
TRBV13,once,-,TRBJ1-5,TGTGCCAGCAGCCGAACTCGGGCACAGCCCCAGCATTTT,CASSRTRAQPQHF
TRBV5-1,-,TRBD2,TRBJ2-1,TGCGCCAGCAGCTTGGCCGCTCTAGCGGGAGAAGAGGAGCAGTTCTTC,CASSLAALAGEEEQFF
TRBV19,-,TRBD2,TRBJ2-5,TGTGCCAGTAAGGGCCTAGCGGGAGCGGGGGAGACCCAGTACTTC,CASKGLAGAGETQYF
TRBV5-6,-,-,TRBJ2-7,TGTGCCAGCAGCTCTCACGGCTTTTCCTACGAGCAGTACTTC,CASSSHGFSYEQYF
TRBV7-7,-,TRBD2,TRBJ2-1,TGTGCCAGCAGCGTTAGCGGGAGGTACAATGAGCAGTTCTTC,CASSVSGRYNEQFF
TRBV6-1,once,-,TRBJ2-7,TGTGCCAGCAGCGAAGCTTGGATTCTAGCATCCACCTACGAGCAGTACTTC,CASSEAWILASTYEQYF
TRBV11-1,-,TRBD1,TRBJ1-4,TGTGCCAGCAGCTCCGCGGACAGGGCAAACGAAAAACTGTTTTTT,CASSSADRANEKLFF
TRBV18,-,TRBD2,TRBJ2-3,TGTGCCAGCTCACTAGCGGGAGCCCCAGATACGCAGTATTTT,CASSLAGAPDTQYF
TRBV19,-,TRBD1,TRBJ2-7,TGTGCCAGTAGTCCCCGCGGGCAGGGGGATTGGGAGCAGTACTTC,CASSPRGQGDWEQYF
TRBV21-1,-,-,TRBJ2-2,TGTGCCAGCATAACTCCTCGGGCAGGGGGCGCCGGGAACACCGGGGAGCTGTTTTTT,CASITPRAGGAGNTGELFF
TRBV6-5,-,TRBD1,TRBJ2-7,TGTGCCAGCAGTTACTCATCACAGGGGTCCTACGAGCAGTACTTC,CASSYSSQGSYEQYF
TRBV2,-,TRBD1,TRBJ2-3,TGTGCCAGCCGAGGACGGGACAGGGTAAAATGGCCAAGCACAGATACGCAGTATTTT,CASRGRDRVKWPSTDTQYF
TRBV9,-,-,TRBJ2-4,TGTGCCAGCAGCGAAGGAGGAGTAAGAAACATTCAGTACTTC,CASSEGGVRNIQYF
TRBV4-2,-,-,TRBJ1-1,TGTGCCAGCAGCCGGGAGAATGACAAAGCTTTCTTT,CASSRENDKAFF
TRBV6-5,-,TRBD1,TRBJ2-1,TGTGCCAGCAGTTATTCGGACAGGGAATGGGGCAATGAGCAGTTCTTC,CASSYSDREWGNEQFF
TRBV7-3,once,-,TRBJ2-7,TGTGCCAGCAGCTTAACGATCAGCGACGAGCAGTACTTC,CASSLTISDEQYF
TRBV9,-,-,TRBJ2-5,TGTGCCAGCAGCCCGGGTCTAAGGGGAATGGAGACCCAGTACTTC,CASSPGLRGMETQYF
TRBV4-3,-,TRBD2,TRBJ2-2,TGCGCCAGCAGCCCCTCCTCCGGGACTAGCGGGACCGACACCGGGGAGCTGTTTTTT,CASSPSSGTSGTDTGELFF
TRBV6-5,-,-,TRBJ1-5,TGTGCCAGCAGTTGGACAAGGCTAGATCAGCCCCAGCATTTT,CASSWTRLDQPQHF
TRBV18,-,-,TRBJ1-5,TGTGCCAGCTCACCTGCAGGGTCGGGGAGCAATCAGCCCCAGCATTTT,CASSPAGSGSNQPQHF
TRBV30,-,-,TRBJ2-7,TGTGCCTGGAGCAAAGTGTATGGCGAGCAGTACTTC,CAWSKVYGEQYF
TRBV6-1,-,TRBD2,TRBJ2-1,TGTGCCAGCAGTCGGCGGGAGGGATACAATGAGCAGTTCTTC,CASSRREGYNEQFF
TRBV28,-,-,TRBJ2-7,TGTGCCAGCACCACCGGTTACCTCTACGAGCAGTACTTC,CASTTGYLYEQYF
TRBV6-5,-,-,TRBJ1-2,TGTGCCAGCAGTTCACCTACTGGGGGGAACTATGGCTACACCTTC,CASSSPTGGNYGYTF
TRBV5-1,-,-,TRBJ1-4,TGCGCCAGCAGCTTGATACAGGGCGGTGAAAAACTGTTTTTT,CASSLIQGGEKLFF
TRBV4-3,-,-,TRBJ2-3,TGCGCCAGCAGCCAAGTCGAGAGACAGGCCCTTCCCACAGATACGCAGTATTTT,CASSQVERQALPTDTQYF
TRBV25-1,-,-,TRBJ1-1,TGTGCCAGCACCCCCCACAGGAACACTGAAGCTTTCTTT,CASTPHRNTEAFF
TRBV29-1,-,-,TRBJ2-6,TGCAGCGTTGTAGGCAGGGGAGGGGGATCTGGGGCCAACGTCCTGACTTTC,CSVVGRGGGSGANVLTF
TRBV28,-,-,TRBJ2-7,TGTGCCAGCAGCCCCGTCACAGGGAGGGCCTACGAGCAGTACTTC,CASSPVTGRAYEQYF
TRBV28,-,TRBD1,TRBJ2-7,TGTGCCAGCATACCGGGACAGGGCACTCGTCAGTACTCCTACGAGCAGTACTTC,CASIPGQGTRQYSYEQYF
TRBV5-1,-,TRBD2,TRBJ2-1,TGCGCCAGCAGCTCTTCTAGCGGGAAGGGTAGTACTGAGCAGTTCTTC,CASSSSSGKGSTEQFF
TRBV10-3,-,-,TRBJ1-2,TGTGCCATCAGTGAACACCTAAACTATGGCTACACCTTC,CAISEHLNYGYTF
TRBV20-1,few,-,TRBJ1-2,TGCAGTGCTAACGAGGGTAACGGCTACACCTTC,CSANEGNGYTF
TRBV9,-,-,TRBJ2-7,TGTGCCAGCAGCGTAGATTACGGTTCCTACGAGCAGTACTTC,CASSVDYGSYEQYF
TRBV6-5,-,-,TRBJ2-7,TGTGCCAGCCGGCAAAGCTCCTACGAGCAGTACTTC,CASRQSSYEQYF
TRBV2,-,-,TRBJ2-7,TGTGCCAGCAGCATCGGACGGGGGAGCTCCTACGAGCAGTACTTC,CASSIGRGSSYEQYF
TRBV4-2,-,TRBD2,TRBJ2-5,TGTGCCAGCAGCCAAGAACCGGGACTAGCGGAGGCAGGAGAGACCCAGTACTTC,CASSQEPGLAEAGETQYF
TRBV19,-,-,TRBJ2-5,TGTGCCAGTAGTGTCCGCCAAGAGACCCAGTACTTC,CASSVRQETQYF
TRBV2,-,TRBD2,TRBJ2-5,TGTGCCAGCATAGAAGCGGGAGGGCTAGAGACCCAGTACTTC,CASIEAGGLETQYF
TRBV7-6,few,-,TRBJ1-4,TGTGCCAGCAGCCCAGTGGCGGGGCTAAGGGAAAAACTGTTTTTT,CASSPVAGLREKLFF
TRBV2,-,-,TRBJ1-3,TGTGCCAGCAGCCTCGGACGGTCCTCTGGAAACACCATATATTTT,CASSLGRSSGNTIYF
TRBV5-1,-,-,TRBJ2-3,TGCGCCAGCACCGAGACAGCAGGCACAGATACGCAGTATTTT,CASTETAGTDTQYF
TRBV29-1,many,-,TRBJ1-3,TGCAGCGTTGGGGGTTCGTTCTCTGGAAACACCATATATTTT,CSVGGSFSGNTIYF